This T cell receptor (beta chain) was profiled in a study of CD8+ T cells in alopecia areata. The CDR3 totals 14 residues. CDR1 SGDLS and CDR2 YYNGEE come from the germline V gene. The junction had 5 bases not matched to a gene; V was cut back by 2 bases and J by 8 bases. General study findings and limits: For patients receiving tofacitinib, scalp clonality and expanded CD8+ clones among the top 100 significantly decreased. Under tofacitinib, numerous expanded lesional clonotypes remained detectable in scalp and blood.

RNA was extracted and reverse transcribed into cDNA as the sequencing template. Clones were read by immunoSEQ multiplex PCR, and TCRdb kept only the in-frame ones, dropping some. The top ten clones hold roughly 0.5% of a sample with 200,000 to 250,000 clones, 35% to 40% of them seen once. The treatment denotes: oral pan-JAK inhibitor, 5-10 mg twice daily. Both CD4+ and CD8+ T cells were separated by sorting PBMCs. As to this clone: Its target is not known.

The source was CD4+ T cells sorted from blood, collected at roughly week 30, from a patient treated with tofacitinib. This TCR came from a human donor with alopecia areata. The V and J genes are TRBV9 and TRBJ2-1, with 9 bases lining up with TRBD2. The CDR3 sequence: CASSVSGRSDEQFF. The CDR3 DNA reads TGTGCCAGCAGCGTGAGCGGGAGGAGCGATGAGCAGTTCTTC.